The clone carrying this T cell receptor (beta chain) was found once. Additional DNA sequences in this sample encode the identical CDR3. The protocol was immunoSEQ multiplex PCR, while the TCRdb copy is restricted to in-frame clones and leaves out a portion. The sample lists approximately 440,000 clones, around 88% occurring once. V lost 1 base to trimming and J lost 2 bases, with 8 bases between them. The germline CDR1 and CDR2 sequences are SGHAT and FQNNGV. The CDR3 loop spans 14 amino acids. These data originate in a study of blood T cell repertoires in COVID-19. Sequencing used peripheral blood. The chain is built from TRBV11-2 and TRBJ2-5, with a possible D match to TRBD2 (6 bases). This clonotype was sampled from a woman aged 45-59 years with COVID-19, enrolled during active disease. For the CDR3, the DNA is TGTGCCAGCAGCTTAGGACTAGGGCAAGAGACCCAGTACTTC. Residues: CASSLGLGQETQYF.